The entry below gives a single T cell receptor beta chain sequence along with its context. Its antigen is unknown. Gene names refer to mouse genes. The CDR3 extends 4 residues past the end of the read, so its final part is completed from the germline J gene. Other DNA sequences in the sample encode the same CDR3. These data originate in a study of CD8+ T cells in alopecia areata. Study-wide background: Skin grafts from approximately 6-13-month-old C3H/HeJ donors with spontaneous alopecia were placed on approximately 7-11-week-old female C3H/HeJ mice. Whole-study results and caveats: Lesional tissue from the scalp (especially in alopecia totalis/universalis) showed higher clonality than normal scalp. Possibly as an HLA-related effect, TCR sharing across patients appeared less clear than in mice. Scalp sequencing captures resident alphabeta T cells of normal skin too.

After pooling, cutaneous lymph node cells were sorted with CD4, CD8alpha, NKG2D, NKG2ACE and other markers. RNA extraction and reverse transcription yielded cDNA as sequencing template. Assay used: immunoSEQ multiplex PCR; TCRdb lists only in-frame clones, some missing. Sampling found about 270,000 clones, none seen once. J gave up 0 bases and V 3 bases, and 0 bases lay outside the gene matches. Germline values: CDR1 NNHDY, CDR2 SYVADS. This CDR3 region has 14 residues. Specimen: CD4+ T cells sorted from a lymph node. The chain joins TRBV13-3 to TRBJ2-1; 7 bases line up with TRBD2. The clonotype comes from a C3H/HeJ mouse with alopecia areata. This strain has MHC haplotype H2-k. The CDR3 sequence: CASSGLGNYAEQFF. CDR3 DNA (partial): TGTGCCAGCAGTGGACTGGGTAACTATGCT.